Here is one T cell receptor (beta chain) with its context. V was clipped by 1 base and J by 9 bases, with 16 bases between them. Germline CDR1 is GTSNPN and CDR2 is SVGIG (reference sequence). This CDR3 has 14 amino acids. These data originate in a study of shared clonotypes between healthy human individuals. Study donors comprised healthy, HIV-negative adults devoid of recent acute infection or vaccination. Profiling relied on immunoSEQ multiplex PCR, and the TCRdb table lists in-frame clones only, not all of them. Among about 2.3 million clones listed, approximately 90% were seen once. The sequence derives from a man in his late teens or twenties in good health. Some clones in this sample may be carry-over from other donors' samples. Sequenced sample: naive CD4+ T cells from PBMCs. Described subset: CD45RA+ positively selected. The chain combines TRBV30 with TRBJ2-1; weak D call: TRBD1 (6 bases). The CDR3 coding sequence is TGTGCCTGGAGTGCAAGAGGGGCAGGGGCTGAGCAGTTCTTC. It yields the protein CAWSARGAGAEQFF.